This T cell receptor (beta chain) originates from a study of T cell responses to AZD1222 COVID-19 vaccine. Study-level information: The analysis combined second doses at about 4 or about 12 weeks.

Libraries were prepared by immunoSEQ multiplex PCR; TCRdb keeps only in-frame clonotypes and omits some of them. The top ten clones hold roughly 1.6% of a sample with fewer than 120,000 clones, about 85% of them seen once. Findings of the study overall: At baseline, just a handful of AZD1222 recipients tested seropositive. After the peak T cell response, and only then, were repertoires sampled.

A remark on this clone: Its specificity is not known.

Trimming shortened V by 9 bases and J by 9 bases, and 21 bases separated the two germline ends. CDR1 and CDR2 from the germline V gene are WNHNN and SYGVQD (reference sequence). The CDR3 totals 14 residues. The origin of this receptor is an adult in good health. This sequence joins TRBV10-1 and TRBJ2-1, with D perhaps assigned TRBD1 or TRBD2 (5 bases each). The source was peripheral blood, collected on day 0 of AZD1222 vaccination. The CDR3 sequence: CASGGSEYSGEQFF. In nucleotides, the CDR3 is TGCGCCAGTGGGGGTTCGGAATATTCGGGTGAGCAGTTCTTC.